The sequence of this T cell receptor (beta chain) was determined in a study of T cells in localized non-small cell lung cancer. General study results and limits: Turning up in adjacent lung were a median about 56 of the top 100 tumor clones. Only one tumor region went through sequencing, so heterogeneity may still be there. Uninvolved adjacent lung had higher T cell clonality than tumor and all other tissues.

This clone appeared a single time. Its antigen is undetermined. The CDR3 length is 14 residues. Germline assignment: CDR1 MNHEY and CDR2 SMNVEV (reference sequence). Using immunoSEQ multiplex PCR, the repertoire was profiled, and TCRdb retains in-frame clones only, with some absent. The table has over 25,000 clones, roughly 87% seen once. The material sequenced was peripheral blood, taken before any cancer treatment. This sequence was found in a male donor older than 55 with stage I lung adenocarcinoma. The chain has TRBV27 and TRBJ2-5; possibly TRBD1 for D (6 bases). Gene TRBJ2-7 matches the end of the DNA better, so the J call may be wrong. CDR3 protein: CASSPQGFAYEQYF. As DNA, the CDR3 is TGTGCCAGCAGTCCACAGGGCTTCGCCTACGAGCAGTACTTC.